This T cell receptor (beta chain) was retrieved from a study of T cell responses to AZD1222 COVID-19 vaccine (dated by TCRdb to the early 2020s). For context, the study as a whole: AZD1222 recipients whose second dose came at about 4 weeks and those whose second dose came at about 12 weeks were combined into one group, since spike-specific TCR depth and breadth did not differ between the two schedules. TCR sequencing was performed for 230 to 250 trial participants, of whom roughly 200 were given two doses of AZD1222 and around 25 were given two doses of MenACWY control vaccine. Trial participants were enrolled by age into subgroups of 18-55, 56-69 and 70-plus years, and around 140, 26 and 57 TCR-sequenced participants, respectively, were included in these subgroups.

This clone was counted a few times. Its antigen is currently not known. No qualities accompany the bases; no much larger clone lies one base away. Other DNA sequences in the same sample also yield this CDR3. The paper as a whole reports these results and caveats: Only five or six AZD1222 recipients were SARS-CoV-2 seropositive at baseline, limiting conclusions about previously exposed vaccinees. Most participants were white British and females outnumbered males, and the authors suggested that clonal diversity may have been underestimated. Reportedly, almost half of the unique spike-specific TCRs recognized epitopes lying outside the regions that are mutated in the B.1.351 and B.1.1.7 variants. The 56-69-year group was small, and its depth increase did not reach significance, likely because of low power. The vaccine-associated CD4 TCRs covered the entire spike protein, and the dominant responses fell in regions 160-218 and 743-854. Because no samples from the day 14 peak response were available, repertoires could be characterized only after the peak T cell response. A significant rise in spike-specific TCR breadth and depth was observed after two AZD1222 doses relative to day 0 and relative to MenACWY recipients.

The CDR3 regions of human TCRbeta chains were subjected to immunosequencing. As for how the authors treated the data: Repertoire TCRs were checked for matches against a reference library of SARS-CoV-2-specific TCRs that had been generated using the MIRA antigen-specificity platform. Breadth meant the fraction of unique TCRs that were SARS-CoV-2-associated, whereas depth meant the fraction of total T cells that were SARS-CoV-2-associated. Using the MIRA data, each spike-specific TCR was mapped to the spike region that the TCR reacts to and placed in a CD4 or CD8 class. Log10-transformed breadth and depth values were compared by one-way ANOVA with Sidak's multiple comparisons tests. The source is immuneACCESS, and TCRdb retained only in-frame sequences with V and J called. Part of the clones is not carried over; for the studies checked, unresolved V genes explain less than half of this, and the remainder is unexplained. D and trimming come from the DNA, and the V and J calls and clone size come from that table. This sample lists 170,000 or so clones; about nine tenths were detected once. Approximately 1.4% of the sample is in the top ten clones.

In light of the paper, this sample's time point label describes: baseline before first vaccination. Samples from vaccinated people were obtained from the UK trials COV001 and COV002, which included a single-blind randomized controlled phase 2/3 trial of AZD1222 (ChAdOx1 nCoV-19) in healthy adults. Trial participant PBMC samples were collected at day 0 and day 28 after the second dose for TCRbeta chain sequencing. Sequencing was performed on peripheral blood, taken on day 0 of AZD1222 vaccination. This sequence was found in an adult in good health.

The CDR3 amino acid sequence is: CASSFTGTGGYEQYF. The nucleotide sequence reads as follows: TGTGCCAGCAGTTTTACCGGGACAGGGGGGTACGAGCAGTACTTC. Recombination joined TRBV27 with TRBJ2-7; 11 nucleotides in the junction match TRBD1. V trim: 3 bases; J trim: 4 bases; unmatched bases: 5. From the cysteine through the phenylalanine, the CDR3 covers 15 amino acids. Of all the DNA, just the CDR3 is kept, 45 bases in frame from base 1. From a lookup of the germline V gene (reference sequence), CDR1 and CDR2 are MNHEY and SMNVEV.